The present TCR beta chain was sequenced within a study of OX40 agonist ivuxolimab in advanced cancers. Measured with immunoSEQ multiplex PCR; TCRdb has only the in-frame clones, and not every one. Of 36,000 or so clones detected, approximately 79% appear once; the ten largest clones hold 11%. Germline CDR1 reads SGHRS; CDR2 reads YFSETQ. The CDR3 covers 14 residues. Trimming stripped 6 bases from V and 4 bases from J, with 17 bases between. J is TRBJ2-7 and V is TRBV5-1, with D perhaps TRBD1 or TRBD2 (5 bases each). The source is an adult with an advanced solid tumor such as melanoma, head and neck, liver or kidney cancer. This specimen consisted of CD4+ or CD8+ T cells sorted from blood, obtained in a trial of the OX40 agonist ivuxolimab. The CDR3 is CASNRDGQLYEQYF. CDR3 sequence (DNA): TGCGCCAGCAACCGGGACGGTCAGCTATACGAGCAGTACTTC.